The sequence of this T cell receptor (beta chain) was determined in a study of T cell clones after liver transplantation. Overall study context: Graft-donor-reactive sequences were compared with third-party-reactive TCRbeta sequences from pre-transplant mixed lymphocyte reactions.

Thawed unstimulated PBMCs were FACS-sorted by CD3, CD4 and CD8 into two populations. Libraries were prepared by immunoSEQ multiplex PCR; TCRdb keeps only in-frame clonotypes and omits some of them. The sample has over 45,000 clones, approximately 71% seen once. Germline V lookup: CDR1 LNHDA, CDR2 SQIVND (reference sequence). The CDR3 runs 12 residues. Deletions cut 11 bases from V and 5 bases from J, with 15 bases between. The sequencing here drew on CD4+ T cells from blood, taken roughly 55 months after liver transplant. The sequence derives from a human patient who received a liver transplant. The graft donor may be the source of some T cells. The V call is TRBV19, the J call TRBJ1-1, with a tentative D call TRBD1 (6 bases). In nucleotides, the CDR3 is TGTGCCTGTCTCGACAGGAAGACTGAAGCTTTCTTT. It encodes CACLDRKTEAFF. Based on the CDR3 plus reference TRBV19 and TRBJ1-1, the full variable domain is DGGITQSPKYLFRKEGQNVTLSCEQNLNHDAMYWYRQDPGQGLRLIYYSQIVNDFQKGDIAEGYSVSREKKESFPLTVTSAQKNPTAFYLCACLDRKTEAFFGQGTRLTVV.